The 16 T cell receptor beta chains below were found in one sample sequenced in a study of TIL therapy for anti-PD-1-resistant metastatic lung cancer. Time point reported: pre-treatment sample, taken before nivolumab and TIL therapy. The immunoSEQ assay was v3. Assay used: immunoSEQ multiplex PCR; TCRdb lists only in-frame clones, some missing. The table has around 30,000 clones, about 70% seen once. Sequenced material: blood, taken at baseline. Receptors originate from a woman between 25 and 85 years old with non-small cell lung cancer.

The chain joins TRBV10-1 to TRBJ2-2, with 9 nucleotides matching TRBD1. V lost 5 bases to trimming and J lost 5 bases; unmatched junction nucleotides: 12. CDR1 is WNHNN and CDR2 is SYGVQD in the germline V gene (reference sequence). CDR3 size: 17 residues. The CDR3 reads CASSQLGQGRGTGELFF. Here the CDR3 DNA reads TGCGCCAGCAGTCAACTCGGACAGGGGCGAGGTACCGGGGAGCTGTTTTTT.

This clone was observed once. The rearrangement joins TRBV4-1 to TRBJ1-1; TRBD1 might be the D (5 bases). This CDR3 contains 15 residues. The germline V gene encodes CDR1 MGHRA and CDR2 YSYEKL. Deletions cut 7 bases from V and 0 bases from J, with 15 bases between. As DNA, the CDR3 is TGCGCCAGCACCCCCCAGGAGGGGATGAACACTGAAGCTTTCTTT. This encodes CASTPQEGMNTEAFF.

In its sample, this clone was seen a few times. V gene TRBV11-3 combines with J gene TRBJ2-3; D could derive from TRBD1 or TRBD2 (5 bases each). This CDR3 has 14 amino acids. V was trimmed by 5 bases and J by 8 bases, leaving 17 bases between them. Germline lookup yields CDR1 SGHNT and CDR2 YENEEA. CDR3 in DNA: TGTGCCAGCAGCCACCGGGACCAAGCCCTTACGCAGTATTTT. This codes for CASSHRDQALTQYF.

V gene TRBV10-2 combines with J gene TRBJ2-7; 9 positions agree with TRBD2. Trimming removed 6 bases from V and 3 bases from J; junction bases left unmatched: 3. Germline V CDR1 and CDR2: WSHSY, SAAADI. The CDR3 loop spans 13 amino acids. CDR3 nucleotides: TGCGCCAGCAGGACTAGCGGCCTCTACGAGCAGTACTTC. It is translated as CASRTSGLYEQYF.

This sequence joins TRBV5-1 and TRBJ1-3; D is perhaps TRBD1 (5 bases). The CDR3 consists of 15 residues. V gave up 4 bases and J gave up 0 bases, with 11 bases separating them. Looked up from germline, CDR1 is SGHRS and CDR2 is YFSETQ. The CDR3 bases are TGCGCCAGCAGCAAGGAGGGGAACTCTGGAAACACCATATATTTT. This codes for CASSKEGNSGNTIYF.

This chain links TRBV6-1 with TRBJ2-4; 8 nucleotides align to TRBD2. The CDR3 totals 13 residues. Trimming at V came to 4 bases and at J to 9 bases, leaving 5 bases not matched to a gene. The germline CDR1 and CDR2 sequences are MNHNS and SASEGT. The CDR3 region is CASSATREGIQYF. The CDR3 DNA is TGTGCCAGCAGTGCTACCCGGGAGGGCATTCAGTACTTC.

The chain is built from TRBV25-1 and TRBJ2-5; TRBD2 matches 9 bases. The J call may not be correct, given that the DNA end is closer to TRBJ2-7. The CDR3 sequence is 17 residues long. The germline V gene encodes CDR1 MGHDK and CDR2 SYGVNS. CDR3 DNA: TGTGCCAGCAGTGAATGCTTACTAGCGGGTTACCTCTGCGAGCAGTACTTC. Translation gives CASSECLLAGYLCEQYF.

The chain links TRBV15 to TRBJ1-1; D unresolved. Trimming removed 0 bases from V and 6 bases from J, with 14 bases in between. The germline CDR1 and CDR2 sequences are LNHNV and YYDKDF (reference sequence). The CDR3 has 15 residues. The DNA for the CDR3 is TGTGCCACCAGCAGAGATCCCTGGGCGGGGTCTGAAGCTTTCTTT. This encodes CATSRDPWAGSEAFF. The variable domain in full, completed from reference TRBV15 and TRBJ1-1, reads DAMVIQNPRYQVTQFGKPVTLSCSQTLNHNVMYWYQQKSSQAPKLLFHYYDKDFNNEADTPDNFQSRRPNTSFCFLDIRSPGLGDTAMYLCATSRDPWAGSEAFFGQGTRLTVV.

This chain links TRBV5-8 with TRBJ2-3, with 10 bases fitting TRBD2. Germline trimming cut 0 bases from V and 0 bases from J; bases unmatched to any gene: 1. Germline V lookup: CDR1 SGHTS, CDR2 YDEGEE. The CDR3 has 16 amino acids. The chain's CDR3 is CASSLGTSGSTDTQYF. DNA of the CDR3: TGTGCCAGCAGCTTGGGGACTAGCGGTAGCACAGATACGCAGTATTTT.

As concerns this clone: The sample has other DNA sequences that encode this CDR3 too. The V gene is TRBV29-1, the J gene TRBJ2-6; D remains ambiguous. This CDR3 spans 14 amino acids. Germline assignment: CDR1 SQVTM and CDR2 ANQGSEA. V was clipped by 1 base and J by 0 bases, with 4 bases between them. CDR3 in amino acids: CSVEGLSGANVLTF. DNA for the CDR3: TGCAGCGTTGAAGGCCTCTCTGGGGCCAACGTCCTGACTTTC.

This chain connects TRBV7-9 to TRBJ2-1, with 12 positions matching TRBD2. The germline V gene has CDR1 SEHNR and CDR2 FQNEAQ (reference sequence). The CDR3 consists of 18 residues. The V segment lost 2 bases and the J segment 2 bases; nucleotides outside the gene matches: 7. The CDR3 DNA reads TGTGCCAGCAGCTTACCCTTCAGACTAGCGGGAGCCTACAATGAGCAGTTCTTC. It codes for CASSLPFRLAGAYNEQFF. Full variable domain (remainder filled in from reference TRBV7-9 and TRBJ2-1): DTGVSQNPRHKITKRGQNVTFRCDPISEHNRLYWYRQTLGQGPEFLTYFQNEAQLEKSRLLSDRFSAERPKGSFSTLEIQRTEQGDSAMYLCASSLPFRLAGAYNEQFFGPGTRLTVL.

A single count supports this clone. The genes are TRBV18 and TRBJ2-2; D remains ambiguous. The CDR3 sequence is 13 residues long. V was pared by 0 bases and J by 6 bases, with 5 bases between. CDR1 KGHSH and CDR2 LQKENI come from the germline V gene. This chain's CDR3 is CASSPPTPGELFF. For the CDR3, the DNA is TGTGCCAGCTCACCACCGACCCCCGGGGAGCTGTTTTTT.

This sequence joins TRBV2 and TRBJ1-3; D may be TRBD1 (5 bases). The CDR3 runs 14 residues. Germline CDR1 is SNHLY and CDR2 is FYNNEI. V was clipped by 8 bases and J by 0 bases, with 11 bases between them. Here the CDR3 reads CASLRQSSGNTIYF. CDR3 coding DNA: TGTGCCAGCCTTAGACAGAGCTCTGGAAACACCATATATTTT. Looking up the rest from reference TRBV2 and TRBJ1-3 gives the full variable domain: EPEVTQTPSHQVTQMGQEVILRCVPISNHLYFYWYRQILGQKVEFLVSFYNNEISEKSEIFDDQFSVERPDGSNFTLKIRSTKLEDSAMYFCASLRQSSGNTIYFGEGSWLTVV.

V usage is TRBV10-3 and J usage is TRBJ2-7; perhaps D is TRBD1 or TRBD2 (7 bases each). The CDR3 runs to 15 residues. V shed 8 bases and J shed 5 bases, with 22 bases lying between them. Germline loops: CDR1 ENHRY, CDR2 SYGVKD. CDR3 in DNA: TGTGCCATCGCGGGGGTCCGGCAGGGGGGCCACGAGCAGTACTTC. Translation gives CAIAGVRQGGHEQYF.

The V gene is TRBV29-1, the J gene TRBJ2-7; 9 nucleotides agree with TRBD1. The ends lost 7 bases at V and 5 bases at J; junction bases unmatched: 12. Germline V gives CDR1 SQVTM, CDR2 ANQGSEA. This CDR3 is built from 14 residues. The CDR3 bases are TGCAGCGCCATCCCGGGGACAGGGTACCACGAGCAGTACTTC. This sequence encodes CSAIPGTGYHEQYF.

The chain carries TRBV15 and TRBJ1-5, with 9 bases identical to TRBD1. Germline lookup yields CDR1 LNHNV and CDR2 YYDKDF (reference sequence). The CDR3 spans 14 residues. The trim removed 3 bases at V and 8 bases at J, leaving 5 bases unmatched. The CDR3 protein is CATSSYRGLEPQHF. For the CDR3, the DNA is TGTGCCACCAGCAGTTACAGGGGGCTCGAGCCCCAGCATTTT.